These T cell receptor beta chains were read from a single sample in a study of cytomegalovirus exposure and HLA in healthy donors. Sequencing used immunoSEQ multiplex PCR; TCRdb keeps in-frame clones, though not all of them. The repertoire holds around 150,000 clones, with roughly 83% as singletons. Sequenced material: PBMCs. The receptors were gathered from a human donor in good health. Both conserved end residues are part of each CDR3. D genes are given only for firm matches. Clone sizes are given selectively: once, few, many, or a class where the clone is expanded.

j_call: TRBJ2-2; d_call: TRBD1; clone_size: -; v_call: TRBV14; cdr3_aa: CASSQPGQGYRELFF; cdr3_nt: TGTGCCAGCAGCCAACCGGGACAGGGATATAGGGAGCTGTTTTTT
j_call: TRBJ2-1; d_call: TRBD2; clone_size: -; v_call: TRBV12-5; cdr3_aa: CASELAISSEQFF; cdr3_nt: TGTGCTAGTGAACTAGCGATCTCCTCTGAGCAGTTCTTC
j_call: TRBJ1-2; d_call: -; clone_size: -; v_call: TRBV19; cdr3_aa: CASSISTASYGYTF; cdr3_nt: TGTGCCAGTAGTATTTCGACAGCATCCTATGGCTACACCTTC
j_call: TRBJ1-3; d_call: TRBD1; clone_size: -; v_call: TRBV5-1; cdr3_aa: CASSEGRGDSGNTIYF; cdr3_nt: TGCGCCAGCAGCGAGGGCAGGGGGGACTCTGGAAACACCATATATTTT
j_call: TRBJ2-7; d_call: -; clone_size: -; v_call: TRBV25-1; cdr3_aa: CASSHGGYEQYF; cdr3_nt: TGTGCCAGCAGTCACGGGGGATACGAGCAGTACTTC
j_call: TRBJ2-1; d_call: TRBD1; clone_size: -; v_call: TRBV6-6; cdr3_aa: CASSPGQGADEQFF; cdr3_nt: TGTGCCAGCAGCCCGGGACAGGGGGCAGATGAGCAGTTCTTC
j_call: TRBJ2-5; d_call: -; clone_size: -; v_call: TRBV7-9; cdr3_aa: CASSLAGGGGQETQYF; cdr3_nt: TGTGCCAGCAGCTTAGCAGGTGGGGGCGGTCAAGAGACCCAGTACTTC
j_call: TRBJ1-6; d_call: TRBD1; clone_size: -; v_call: TRBV7-9; cdr3_aa: CASSSQAGGNSPLHF; cdr3_nt: TGTGCCAGCAGCTCGCAAGCAGGGGGAAATTCACCCCTCCACTTT
j_call: TRBJ1-2; d_call: TRBD1; clone_size: -; v_call: TRBV6-6; cdr3_aa: CASSPEGAIFGYTF; cdr3_nt: TGTGCCAGCAGTCCCGAGGGGGCGATTTTTGGCTACACCTTC
j_call: TRBJ1-1; d_call: -; clone_size: -; v_call: TRBV5-4; cdr3_aa: CASSLNVLSGNTEAFF; cdr3_nt: TGTGCCAGCAGCTTAAATGTCTTATCGGGGAACACTGAAGCTTTCTTT
j_call: TRBJ2-7; d_call: TRBD2; clone_size: -; v_call: TRBV6-5; cdr3_aa: CASSSTSGRSEQYF; cdr3_nt: TGTGCCAGCAGTTCCACTAGCGGGAGAAGTGAGCAGTACTTC
j_call: TRBJ2-2; d_call: -; clone_size: once; v_call: TRBV11-2; cdr3_aa: CASSLRGTGELFF; cdr3_nt: TGTGCCAGCAGCTTAAGGGGGACCGGGGAGCTGTTTTTT
j_call: TRBJ1-2; d_call: -; clone_size: -; v_call: TRBV6-5; cdr3_aa: CATKDGSGGYTF; cdr3_nt: TGTGCCACTAAAGACGGGTCGGGTGGCTACACCTTC
j_call: TRBJ1-4; d_call: TRBD1; clone_size: -; v_call: TRBV27; cdr3_aa: CASSLLHGTGSEKLFF; cdr3_nt: TGTGCCAGCAGTCTACTCCACGGGACAGGGTCTGAAAAACTGTTTTTT
j_call: TRBJ2-7; d_call: -; clone_size: -; v_call: TRBV10-3; cdr3_aa: CATSRGTHEQYF; cdr3_nt: TGTGCCACCAGCAGGGGTACCCACGAGCAGTACTTC
j_call: TRBJ1-1; d_call: -; clone_size: -; v_call: TRBV7-3; cdr3_aa: CASSEVPGFGNTEAFF; cdr3_nt: TGTGCCAGCAGCGAAGTTCCAGGGTTTGGGAACACTGAAGCTTTCTTT
j_call: TRBJ2-7; d_call: -; clone_size: -; v_call: TRBV6-1; cdr3_aa: CASSALASTYEQYF; cdr3_nt: TGTGCCAGCAGTGCCCTCGCTTCTACCTACGAGCAGTACTTC
j_call: TRBJ2-7; d_call: TRBD2; clone_size: -; v_call: TRBV25-1; cdr3_aa: CASAPSGEVYEQYF; cdr3_nt: TGTGCCAGCGCGCCGAGCGGGGAAGTATACGAGCAGTACTTC
j_call: TRBJ2-1; d_call: TRBD2; clone_size: -; v_call: TRBV7-9; cdr3_aa: CASSLQREWNEQFF; cdr3_nt: TGTGCCAGCAGCTTACAGCGGGAGTGGAATGAGCAGTTCTTC
j_call: TRBJ1-2; d_call: -; clone_size: -; v_call: TRBV14; cdr3_aa: CASSPSVGGYTF; cdr3_nt: TGTGCCAGCAGCCCGAGTGTTGGTGGCTACACCTTC
j_call: TRBJ2-3; d_call: -; clone_size: few; v_call: TRBV5-6; cdr3_aa: CASSPGTTDTQYF; cdr3_nt: TGTGCCAGCAGCCCCGGGACTACAGATACGCAGTATTTT
j_call: TRBJ1-6; d_call: -; clone_size: -; v_call: TRBV4-1; cdr3_aa: CASSPPGTRNSPLHF; cdr3_nt: TGCGCCAGCAGCCCCCCCGGGACAAGGAATTCACCCCTCCACTTT
j_call: TRBJ1-4; d_call: -; clone_size: -; v_call: TRBV6-5; cdr3_aa: CASSYWAGQNEKLFF; cdr3_nt: TGTGCCAGCAGTTACTGGGCGGGCCAGAATGAAAAACTGTTTTTT
j_call: TRBJ2-1; d_call: -; clone_size: -; v_call: TRBV7-2; cdr3_aa: CASSLLISRRDEQFF; cdr3_nt: TGTGCCAGCAGCTTATTAATTTCGCGGAGAGATGAGCAGTTCTTC
j_call: TRBJ2-7; d_call: TRBD2; clone_size: -; v_call: TRBV4-1; cdr3_aa: CASSGTSGSLNEQYF; cdr3_nt: TGCGCCAGCAGCGGGACTAGCGGGAGTCTGAACGAGCAGTACTTC
j_call: TRBJ2-5; d_call: TRBD2; clone_size: -; v_call: TRBV14; cdr3_aa: CASSQTGLAGQETQYF; cdr3_nt: TGTGCCAGCAGCCAGACCGGACTAGCGGGCCAAGAGACCCAGTACTTC
j_call: TRBJ1-2; d_call: -; clone_size: -; v_call: TRBV30; cdr3_aa: CAWSVSQVYGYTF; cdr3_nt: TGTGCCTGGAGTGTGTCTCAGGTTTATGGCTACACCTTC
j_call: TRBJ1-6; d_call: -; clone_size: once; v_call: TRBV5-8; cdr3_aa: CASSRRGDYGDSPLHF; cdr3_nt: TGTGCCAGCAGCCGCAGGGGTGATTATGGTGATTCACCCCTCCACTTT
j_call: TRBJ1-5; d_call: TRBD1; clone_size: -; v_call: TRBV5-1; cdr3_aa: CASSPGGGNQPQHF; cdr3_nt: TGCGCCAGCAGCCCAGGGGGCGGCAATCAGCCCCAGCATTTT
j_call: TRBJ1-1; d_call: -; clone_size: -; v_call: TRBV5-1; cdr3_aa: CASSFLGTEAFF; cdr3_nt: TGCGCCAGCAGCTTCCTCGGCACTGAAGCTTTCTTT
j_call: TRBJ1-2; d_call: -; clone_size: once; v_call: TRBV5-1; cdr3_aa: CASSPAGGQDGYTF; cdr3_nt: TGCGCCAGCAGCCCCGCGGGGGGGCAGGATGGCTACACCTTC
j_call: TRBJ2-1; d_call: -; clone_size: once; v_call: TRBV9; cdr3_aa: CASSTGEEQFF; cdr3_nt: TGTGCCAGCAGCACGGGGGAGGAGCAGTTCTTC
j_call: TRBJ1-5; d_call: -; clone_size: -; v_call: TRBV19; cdr3_aa: CASSIKGGQGMYQPQHF; cdr3_nt: TGTGCCAGTAGTATAAAGGGGGGGCAGGGTATGTATCAGCCCCAGCATTTT
j_call: TRBJ2-7; d_call: TRBD1; clone_size: -; v_call: TRBV15; cdr3_aa: CATSSGTGEVLYEQYF; cdr3_nt: TGTGCCACCAGCAGCGGGACAGGGGAGGTATTATACGAGCAGTACTTC
j_call: TRBJ2-5; d_call: TRBD1; clone_size: -; v_call: TRBV6-1; cdr3_aa: CASSELRQGRETQYF; cdr3_nt: TGTGCCAGCAGTGAACTCAGACAGGGGAGAGAGACCCAGTACTTC
j_call: TRBJ2-7; d_call: -; clone_size: few; v_call: TRBV6-6; cdr3_aa: CASSPGLAYYEQYF; cdr3_nt: TGTGCCAGCAGTCCCGGTCTAGCCTACTACGAGCAGTACTTC
j_call: TRBJ1-1; d_call: -; clone_size: -; v_call: TRBV6-5; cdr3_aa: CASKVQGMGEAFF; cdr3_nt: TGTGCCTCAAAGGTGCAGGGCATGGGGGAAGCTTTCTTT
j_call: TRBJ1-1; d_call: -; clone_size: -; v_call: TRBV20-1; cdr3_aa: CSARGGTEAFF; cdr3_nt: TGCAGTGCTAGAGGCGGGACTGAAGCTTTCTTT
j_call: TRBJ1-1; d_call: TRBD1; clone_size: -; v_call: TRBV5-1; cdr3_aa: CASSPRSGTGGYFPEAFF; cdr3_nt: TGCGCCAGCAGCCCCCGTTCCGGGACAGGGGGCTATTTTCCTGAAGCTTTCTTT
j_call: TRBJ1-5; d_call: TRBD1; clone_size: -; v_call: TRBV4-1; cdr3_aa: CASSQTGDQPQHF; cdr3_nt: TGCGCCAGCAGCCAGACAGGGGACCAGCCCCAGCATTTT
j_call: TRBJ2-7; d_call: TRBD2; clone_size: -; v_call: TRBV5-6; cdr3_aa: CASSFGRGDEQYF; cdr3_nt: TGTGCCAGCAGCTTCGGGCGGGGGGACGAGCAGTACTTC
j_call: TRBJ1-1; d_call: TRBD1; clone_size: -; v_call: TRBV6-5; cdr3_aa: CASSFRTGGTEAFF; cdr3_nt: TGTGCCAGCAGTTTTAGGACAGGGGGCACTGAAGCTTTCTTT